This T cell receptor beta chain emerged from a study of T cells after yellow fever vaccination. On the study more broadly: Fractions of limited cellularity were prepared by means of SMART-Seq v4 Ultra Low Input. Findings and limits, study-wide: Clonotypes shared by both compartments, CD4 and CD8, made up a small share. Most clones from primary vaccination resurfaced after the booster (about 95% CD4, 88% CD8).

Template-switching 5'RACE yielded the TCR cDNA; a universal primer site and UMIs were added in the process. TCRdb re-called the 5' RACE reads through MiXCR, storing one row per CDR3 protein. The table has approximately 600,000 distinct CDR3 sequences, approximately 13% seen once. A word on this clonotype: Its antigen remains unidentified.

The TCR originated in a man aged 25-45 years who received the YFV17D yellow fever vaccine. The sample in question was PBMCs, obtained on the day of the yellow fever booster vaccination.

This CDR3 reads CASSILAAQFF. The CDR3 DNA follows: TGTGCCAGCAGTATACTAGCGGCGCAGTTCTTC. The chain recombines TRBV25-1 with TRBJ2-1, with 8 bases that match TRBD2. This CDR3 contains 11 residues. Germline CDR1 reads MGHDK; CDR2 reads SYGVNS. The V gene end was trimmed by 5 bases and the J gene end by 12 bases; junction bases not matched to a gene: 3.